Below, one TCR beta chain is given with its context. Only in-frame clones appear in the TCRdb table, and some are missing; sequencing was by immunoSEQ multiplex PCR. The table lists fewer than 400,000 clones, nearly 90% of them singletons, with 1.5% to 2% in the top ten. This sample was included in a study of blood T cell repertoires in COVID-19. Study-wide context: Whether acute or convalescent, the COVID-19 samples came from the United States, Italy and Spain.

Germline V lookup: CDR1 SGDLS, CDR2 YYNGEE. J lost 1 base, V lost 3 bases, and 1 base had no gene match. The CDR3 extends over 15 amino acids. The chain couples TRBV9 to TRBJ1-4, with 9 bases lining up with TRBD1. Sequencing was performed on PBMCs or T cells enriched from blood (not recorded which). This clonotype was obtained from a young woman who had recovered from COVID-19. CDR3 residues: CASSATGGTNEKLFF. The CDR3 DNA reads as TGTGCCAGCAGCGCGACAGGGGGAACTAATGAAAAACTGTTTTTT. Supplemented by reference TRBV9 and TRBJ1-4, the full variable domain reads DSGVTQTPKHLITATGQRVTLRCSPRSGDLSVYWYQQSLDQGLQFLIQYYNGEERAKGNILERFSAQQFPDLHSELNLSSLELGDSALYFCASSATGGTNEKLFFGSGTQLSVL.